Sequencing of this T cell receptor beta chain was carried out in a study of T cell repertoires in cytomegalovirus infection. Study-wide background: Recently identified HLA-C-restricted and well-studied HLA-B-restricted CMV epitopes were used. Evidence of both CMV infection and a matching HLA type came from public TCR beta signatures. Study-level points and caveats: What dominated the ex vivo response were HLA-C-restricted CMV-specific TCR beta clonotypes. Cumulative frequency of public TCR beta families picked out carriers of CMV plus the relevant HLA.

The V end lost 3 bases, the J end lost 5 bases, and 8 bases lay between the germline ends. The germline gives CDR1 SGHTA, CDR2 FQGNSA. The CDR3 sequence is 12 residues long. TCRdb itself ran the reads through MiXCR, one entry per CDR3 protein. The repertoire holds roughly 730,000 distinct CDR3 sequences, roughly a third seen once, with roughly 20% in the top ten. This clonotype was picked up many times. Its matching antigen is unknown. The sample consisted of cultured PBMCs, taken from culture after CMV antigen stimulation. The rearrangement joins TRBV7-2 to TRBJ2-7; D gene ambiguous. The TCR comes from a human donor in good health (CMV status not recorded). Some clones in this sample may be carry-over from other donors' samples. The chain's CDR3 is CASSFLRNEQYF. The CDR3 coding sequence is TGTGCCAGCAGCTTTCTCCGGAACGAGCAGTACTTC.